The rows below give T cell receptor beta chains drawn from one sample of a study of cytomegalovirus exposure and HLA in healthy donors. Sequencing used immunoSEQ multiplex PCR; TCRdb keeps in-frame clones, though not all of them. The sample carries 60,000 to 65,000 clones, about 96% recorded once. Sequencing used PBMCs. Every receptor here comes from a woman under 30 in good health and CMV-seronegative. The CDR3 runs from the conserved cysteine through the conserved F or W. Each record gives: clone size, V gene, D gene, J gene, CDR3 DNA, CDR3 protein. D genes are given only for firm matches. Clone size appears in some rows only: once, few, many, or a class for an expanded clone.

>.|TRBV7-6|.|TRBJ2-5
TGTGCCAGCAGCCCCGGACAAGCCCAGTACTTC
CASSPGQAQYF
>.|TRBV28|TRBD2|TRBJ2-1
TGTGCCAGCAGCTCGGGGGGCTCCTACAATGAGCAGTTCTTC
CASSSGGSYNEQFF
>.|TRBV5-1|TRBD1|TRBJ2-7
TGCGCCAGCAGCCAAAAACCCACGGGACAGGGGTTCCCCTACGAGCAGTACTTC
CASSQKPTGQGFPYEQYF
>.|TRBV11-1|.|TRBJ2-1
TGTGCCAGCAGCTCCCAGGGGTCCAATGAGCAGTTCTTC
CASSSQGSNEQFF
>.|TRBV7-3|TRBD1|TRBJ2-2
TGTGCCAGCAGCCGACAGGGGGCCGGGGAGCTGTTTTTT
CASSRQGAGELFF
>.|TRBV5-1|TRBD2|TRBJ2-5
TGCGCCAGCAGCTTGGGGCCCAAGCGGGAGGGCCCGACGGTGGGGACCCAGTACTTC
CASSLGPKREGPTVGTQYF
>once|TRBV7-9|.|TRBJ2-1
TGTGCCAGCAGCTTAGAGGGCAGGGGTCCCAATGAGCAGTTCTTC
CASSLEGRGPNEQFF
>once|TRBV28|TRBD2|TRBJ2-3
TGTGCCAGCAGTTTTCCCGCTAGCGGGCCCCCCCCTAGCACAGATACGCAGTATTTT
CASSFPASGPPPSTDTQYF
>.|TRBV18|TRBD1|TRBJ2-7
TGTGCCAGCTCACCACGCGCATGGACAGGGGATCCCGAGCAGTACTTC
CASSPRAWTGDPEQYF
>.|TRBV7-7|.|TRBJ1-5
TGTGCCAGCAGCTTAAATTCGGGGCCCCAGCATTTT
CASSLNSGPQHF
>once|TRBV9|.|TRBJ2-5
TGTGCCAGCAGCCCTCTACCGACGGGGCAGGGGGAGACCCAGTACTTC
CASSPLPTGQGETQYF
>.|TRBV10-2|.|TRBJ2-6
TGCGCCAGCAGTGGAAAACAGAGCTCTGGGGCCAACGTCCTGACTTTC
CASSGKQSSGANVLTF
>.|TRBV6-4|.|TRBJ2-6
TGTGCCAGCAGTGACTCGATTGTCACTAGCTCTGGGGCCAACGTCCTGACTTTC
CASSDSIVTSSGANVLTF
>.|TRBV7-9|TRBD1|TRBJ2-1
TGTGCCAGCAGCCCCTCGACAGGGCATAATGAGCAGTTCTTC
CASSPSTGHNEQFF
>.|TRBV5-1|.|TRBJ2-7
TGCGCCAGCAGCTGGGACCTTTCGGAGGGTTCCTACGAGCAGTACTTC
CASSWDLSEGSYEQYF
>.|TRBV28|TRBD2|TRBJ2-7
TGTGCCAGCACCTCCCATGCTGCGGGGGACTACGAGCAGTACTTC
CASTSHAAGDYEQYF
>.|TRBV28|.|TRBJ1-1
TGTGCCAGCAAACAGGTTTTGAACACTGAAGCTTTCTTT
CASKQVLNTEAFF
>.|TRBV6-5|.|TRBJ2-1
TGTGCCAGCAGTTACTCCCCGGGTTGGGATGAGCAGTTCTTC
CASSYSPGWDEQFF
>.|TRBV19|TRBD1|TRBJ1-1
TGTGCCAGTAGTTTGGGGACAGCAGGCACTGAAGCTTTCTTT
CASSLGTAGTEAFF
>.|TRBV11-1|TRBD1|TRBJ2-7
TGTGCCAGCAGCTACACAGGGGGCGCCTACGAGCAGTACTTC
CASSYTGGAYEQYF
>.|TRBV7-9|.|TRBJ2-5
TGTGCCAGCAGCAACCTAGATGGTCTAGCGCGGGAGACCCAGTACTTC
CASSNLDGLARETQYF
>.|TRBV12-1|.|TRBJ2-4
TGTGCCAGCAGCACATCGGGGACAGCAGAAAACATTCAGTACTTC
CASSTSGTAENIQYF
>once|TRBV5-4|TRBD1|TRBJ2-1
TGTGCCAGCAGCCCGGACAGGGGGTCCTACAATGAGCAGTTCTTC
CASSPDRGSYNEQFF
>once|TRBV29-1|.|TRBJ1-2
TGCAGCGTCAGACGGGGGAAGGATGGCTACACCTTC
CSVRRGKDGYTF
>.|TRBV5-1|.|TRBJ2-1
TGCGCCAGCAGCTTGTCCCTCTTCGCGTCCTACAATGAGCAGTTCTTC
CASSLSLFASYNEQFF
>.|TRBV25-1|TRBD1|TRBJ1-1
TGTGCCAGCGCGTCGCCTGGGACAGCAGAACTGAACACTGAAGCTTTCTTT
CASASPGTAELNTEAFF
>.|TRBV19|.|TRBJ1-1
TGTGCCAGTAGTCCCCCGAACATGAACACTGAAGCTTTCTTT
CASSPPNMNTEAFF
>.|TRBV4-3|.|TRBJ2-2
TGCGCCAGCAGCCAAGATCTAACCTTCGGGGAGCTGTTTTTT
CASSQDLTFGELFF
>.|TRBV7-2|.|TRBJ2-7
TGTGCCAGCAGCCCCGCCCGGGGGAAGTTCTACGAGCAGTACTTC
CASSPARGKFYEQYF
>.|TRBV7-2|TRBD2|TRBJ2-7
TGTGCCAGCAGCCCGGGGGGTCATGGCTACGAGCAGTACTTC
CASSPGGHGYEQYF
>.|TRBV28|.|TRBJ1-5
TGTGCCAGCAGTTTTCTTCCCAACAGGATTGGATACAATGTGGCCCAGCATTTT
CASSFLPNRIGYNVAQHF
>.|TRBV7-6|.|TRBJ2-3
TGTGCCAGCAGCCCAGCCACGACTAGCACAGATACGCAGTATTTT
CASSPATTSTDTQYF
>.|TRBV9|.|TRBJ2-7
TGTGCCAGCAGCGTAAGAGGGAGCTCCTACGAGCAGTACTTC
CASSVRGSSYEQYF
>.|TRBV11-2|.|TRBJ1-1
TGTGCCAGCAGCTTATTTCCCAGGGGCGGGGGGGGAGCTTTCTTT
CASSLFPRGGGGAFF
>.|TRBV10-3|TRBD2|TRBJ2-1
TGTGCCATCAGTGGGGGGGCTAGCGGGATCCCCAATGAGCAGTTCTTC
CAISGGASGIPNEQFF
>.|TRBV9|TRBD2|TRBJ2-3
TGTGCCAGCAGCGTAGCCGCGGGAGGGACGCAGTATTTT
CASSVAAGGTQYF
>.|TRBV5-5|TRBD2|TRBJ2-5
TGTGCCAGCAGCCCACGGGGAGGGCGGGAAGAGACCCAGTACTTC
CASSPRGGREETQYF
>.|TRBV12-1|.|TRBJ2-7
TGTGCCAGCAGCTTTCTGCCTGCGGGGGCGGTGGCAGCGGGAGTGGGCGAGCAGTACTTC
CASSFLPAGAVAAGVGEQYF
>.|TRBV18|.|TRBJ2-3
TGTGCCAGCTCACCAGGGCAGCCTCGGACACAAGATACGCAGTATTTT
CASSPGQPRTQDTQYF
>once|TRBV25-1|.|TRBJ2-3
TGTGCCAGCAGTGGGGTGGGCAGGGGTCCAGATACGCAGTATTTT
CASSGVGRGPDTQYF
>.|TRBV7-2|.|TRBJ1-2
TGTGCCAGCAGCTGGCAGAATATTTATGGCTACACCTTC
CASSWQNIYGYTF
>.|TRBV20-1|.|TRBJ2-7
TGCAGTGCTAGAGACCACTACGAGCAGTACTTC
CSARDHYEQYF
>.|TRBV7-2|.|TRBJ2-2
TGTGCCAGCAGCGGTTGGCGGGAAGTAACCGGGGAGCTGTTTTTT
CASSGWREVTGELFF
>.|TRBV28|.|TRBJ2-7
TGTGCCAGCAGCACTCAGGGCTACGAGCAGTACTTC
CASSTQGYEQYF
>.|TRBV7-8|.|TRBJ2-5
TGTGCCAGCAGCCCCCGCAGGCCGCACCAAGAGACCCAGTACTTC
CASSPRRPHQETQYF
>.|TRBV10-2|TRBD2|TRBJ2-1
TGCGCCAGCAGCCTGGGACTAGCGGAATACAATGAGCAGTTCTTC
CASSLGLAEYNEQFF
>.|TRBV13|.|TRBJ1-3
TGTGCCAGCAGCGAACGTTGGCGGGACTCTGGAAACACCATATATTTT
CASSERWRDSGNTIYF
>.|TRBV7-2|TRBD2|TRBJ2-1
TGTGCCAGCAGCTTAGGTCTAGCGGGAAGCGATGAGCAGTTCTTC
CASSLGLAGSDEQFF
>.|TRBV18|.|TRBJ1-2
TGTGCCAGCTCCCTGGGCCCACCTCCGACCTCTTATGGCTACACCTTC
CASSLGPPPTSYGYTF
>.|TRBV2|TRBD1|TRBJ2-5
TGTGCCAGCAGGGTGGACAGGTTTGGGGGAGAGACCCAGTACTTC
CASRVDRFGGETQYF
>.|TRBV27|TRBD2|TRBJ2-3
TGTGCCAGCAGTCTGGGGGGACTAGCGGTAGATACGCAGTATTTT
CASSLGGLAVDTQYF
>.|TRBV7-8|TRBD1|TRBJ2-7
TGTGCCAGCAGCTTAGTAACAGGGGGCTCGAACGAGCAGTACTTC
CASSLVTGGSNEQYF